The next 27 T cell receptor beta chains were all read from a single sample in a study of T-cell memory formation after mild COVID-19. TCRdb re-called the 5' RACE reads through MiXCR, storing one row per CDR3 protein. This table has approximately 210,000 distinct CDR3 sequences, approximately 10% appearing once. Material for sequencing was PBMCs or a T cell subset sorted from them (not recorded which). These receptors originate from a man aged 18 to 29 who had mild COVID-19 (a few samples of this study predate the infection). Cell type and time point are not known.

This sequence joins TRBV4-3 and TRBJ1-2, with unresolved D. Germline assignment: CDR1 LGHNA and CDR2 YSLEER. The CDR3 runs 15 residues. V was pared by 2 bases and J by 0 bases, with 10 bases between. The CDR3 nucleotides read TGCGCCAGCAGCCAACTTCGGACGGCTAACTATGGCTACACCTTC. Translated: CASSQLRTANYGYTF.

The CDR3 spells CASRRGTETLNTEAFF. CDR3 DNA: TGTGCCAGCAGACGCGGGACAGAAACTTTGAACACTGAAGCTTTCTTT. V gene TRBV12-3 or TRBV12-4 combines with J gene TRBJ1-1; 7 bases are shared with TRBD1. V lost 6 bases to trimming and J lost 0 bases; unmatched junction nucleotides: 10. The CDR3 spans 16 residues.

V gene TRBV20-1 combines with J gene TRBJ1-4, with TRBD1 matching 9 bases. Losses at the gene ends were 1 base for V and 7 bases for J; bases not matched to a gene: 13. The CDR3 is 17 amino acids. Germline V gives CDR1 DFQATT, CDR2 SNEGSKA (reference sequence). DNA for the CDR3: TGCAGTGCTAGAGGGGGTGGACCGGGACAGGGCCCTGAAAAACTGTTTTTT. Translated: CSARGGGPGQGPEKLFF.

This clonotype was seen more than once but under ten times. The chain joins TRBV12-3 or TRBV12-4 to TRBJ1-5; no clear D gene. The CDR3 covers 17 residues. The germline V and J ends were trimmed by 6 bases and 8 bases, with 26 bases remaining between them. The CDR3 protein is CASSSQDIYLNGEPQHF. CDR3 DNA: TGTGCCAGCAGCTCCCAAGACATTTATCTTAATGGGGAGCCCCAGCATTTT.

The count of this clonotype is one. The rearrangement joins TRBV28 to TRBJ1-2; a possible D gene is TRBD1 (5 bases). Between the trimmed V and J ends, which lost 6 bases and 8 bases, there was a span of 22 bases. Germline CDR1 MDHEN, CDR2 SYDVKM. The CDR3 extends over 15 amino acids. CDR3 protein: CASSSTPARGWGYTF. CDR3 in DNA: TGTGCCAGCAGCTCCACCCCCGCGAGGGGTTGGGGCTACACCTTC.

The CDR3 here is CASSQGPGRQETQYF. The CDR3 nucleotides are TGCGCCAGCAGCCAAGGGCCGGGCCGGCAAGAGACCCAGTACTTC. This rearrangement joins TRBV4-3 to TRBJ2-5; D call uncertain. Germline CDR1 and CDR2: LGHNA and YSLEER. V lost 1 base and J lost 2, with 11 bases in between. The CDR3 loop spans 15 amino acids.

This clonotype was detected only a few times. V gene TRBV20-1 combines with J gene TRBJ2-5, with D tentatively TRBD1 (5 bases). Germline CDR1 DFQATT, CDR2 SNEGSKA (reference sequence). The CDR3 extends over 13 amino acids. V lost 5 bases and J 5 bases, leaving 15 bases between the germline ends. This CDR3 reads CSAGAGPAETQYF. The CDR3 DNA follows: TGCAGTGCTGGGGCCGGGCCCGCGGAGACCCAGTACTTC.

The J gene is TRBJ2-3, the V gene TRBV10-3, with D tentatively TRBD1 (5 bases). CDR1 ENHRY and CDR2 SYGVKD come from the germline V gene. V dropped 6 bases and J dropped 3 bases, with 10 bases sitting between them. CDR3 length: 13 residues. The CDR3 reads CAISQTVTDTQYF. CDR3 DNA: TGTGCCATCAGCCAGACAGTAACAGATACGCAGTATTTT.

This clonotype was recorded a few times. The gene calls are TRBV6-6 and TRBJ1-1; 11 nucleotides line up with TRBD1. Germline V gene data show CDR1 as MNHNY and CDR2 as SVGAGI (reference sequence). V was clipped by 0 bases and J by 5 bases; unmatched bases: 2. This CDR3 is built from 15 residues. The CDR3 DNA sequence: TGTGCCAGCAGTTACTCCGGGACAGGGGGGACTGAAGCTTTCTTT. Protein sequence: CASSYSGTGGTEAFF.

V and J are TRBV5-4 and TRBJ1-6; tentatively, D is TRBD1 (5 bases). The V gene's germline CDR1 is SGHNT and CDR2 YYREEE (reference sequence). The CDR3 is 15 residues long. V was shortened by 4 bases and J by 11 bases, with 19 bases between the two germline ends. The CDR3 nucleotides read TGTGCCAGCAGCCCAGGGCAGGGAGCTAGTACACCCCTCCACTTT. Amino acid sequence: CASSPGQGASTPLHF.

The V and J genes are TRBV24-1 and TRBJ1-1, with a tentative D call TRBD1 (5 bases). Germline V gene lookup returns CDR1 KGHDR and CDR2 SFDVKD. The CDR3 consists of 13 residues. Trimming took 9 bases from V and 1 from J, leaving 11 bases between them. CDR3 residues: CATARGENTEAFF. Here the CDR3 DNA reads TGTGCCACCGCGAGGGGTGAGAACACTGAAGCTTTCTTT.

This clonotype was picked up a small number of times. J is TRBJ2-1 and V is TRBV4-2; D unresolved. Trimming left V 0 bases short and J 2 bases short, with 2 bases between. The CDR3 sequence is 13 residues long. Germline CDR1 is LGHNA and CDR2 is YNFKEQ. CDR3 loop: CASSQEAYNEQFF. The DNA of the CDR3 is TGTGCCAGCAGCCAAGAGGCCTACAATGAGCAGTTCTTC.

V is TRBV15 and J is TRBJ2-3; weak D call: TRBD1 (5 bases). In germline, CDR1 is LNHNV, CDR2 YYDKDF (reference sequence). This CDR3 region has 16 residues. Trimming removed 1 base from V and 4 bases from J, with 15 bases in between. The CDR3 here is CATSRGGASRPDTQYF. The CDR3 nucleotides read TGTGCCACCAGCAGAGGTGGGGCTTCACGTCCAGATACGCAGTATTTT. Variable domain in full (rest from reference TRBV15 and TRBJ2-3): DAMVIQNPRYQVTQFGKPVTLSCSQTLNHNVMYWYQQKSSQAPKLLFHYYDKDFNNEADTPDNFQSRRPNTSFCFLDIRSPGLGDTAMYLCATSRGGASRPDTQYFGPGTRLTVL.

This clonotype turned up a few times. The V gene is TRBV29-1, the J gene TRBJ1-5, with D possibly matching TRBD1 (5 bases). V dropped 4 bases and J dropped 7 bases, with 17 bases sitting between them. Germline V gene lookup returns CDR1 SQVTM and CDR2 ANQGSEA. There are 14 residues in the CDR3. CDR3: CSVVTADFGQPQHF. The CDR3 DNA is TGCAGCGTTGTGACAGCCGACTTCGGGCAGCCCCAGCATTTT. The full variable domain, its missing parts supplied by reference TRBV29-1 and TRBJ1-5, is SAVISQKPSRDICQRGTSLTIQCQVDSQVTMMFWYRQQPGQSLTLIATANQGSEATYESGFVIDKFPISRPNLTFSTLTVSNMSPEDSSIYLCSVVTADFGQPQHFGDGTRLSIL.

The rearrangement joins TRBV5-1 to TRBJ1-1; 8 positions agree with TRBD1. The V and J ends lost 4 bases and 10 bases, in that order; junction bases with no gene match: 9. The CDR3 has 13 amino acids. Per the germline V gene, CDR1 is SGHRS and CDR2 is YFSETQ. Here the CDR3 DNA reads TGCGCCAGCAGCCCCGGACAGGGTGTTCGAGCTTTCTTT. Its translation is CASSPGQGVRAFF.

At least ten counts were recorded for this clonotype. V gene TRBV5-1 combines with J gene TRBJ1-2, with TRBD1 as a possible D gene (5 bases). Germline assignment: CDR1 SGHRS and CDR2 YFSETQ. V lost 4 bases and J lost 3, with 16 bases in between. The CDR3 extends over 15 amino acids. This CDR3 reads CASSPDTGYDYGYTF. The DNA for the CDR3 is TGCGCCAGCAGCCCGGACACCGGATATGACTATGGCTACACCTTC. Full variable domain (outside the CDR3, taken from reference TRBV5-1 and TRBJ1-2): KAGVTQTPRYLIKTRGQQVTLSCSPISGHRSVSWYQQTPGQGLQFLFEYFSETQRNKGNFPGRFSGRQFSNSRSEMNVSTLELGDSALYLCASSPDTGYDYGYTFGSGTRLTVV.

This clonotype was counted a few times. The gene calls are TRBV18 and TRBJ1-6; 9 nucleotides agree with TRBD1. The CDR3 is 15 residues long. Germline V CDR1 and CDR2: KGHSH, LQKENI. J lost 5 bases, V lost 6 bases, and 5 bases had no gene match. CDR3 DNA sequence: TGTGCCAGCTCCCTGGGACAGGGCGATAATTCACCCCTCCACTTT. Its protein product is CASSLGQGDNSPLHF. Full variable domain (outside the CDR3, taken from reference TRBV18 and TRBJ1-6): NAGVMQNPRHLVRRRGQEARLRCSPMKGHSHVYWYRQLPEEGLKFMVYLQKENIIDESGMPKERFSAEFPKEGPSILRIQQVVRGDSAAYFCASSLGQGDNSPLHFGNGTRLTVT.

The rearrangement uses TRBV20-1 and TRBJ1-1; no reliable D call. CDR1 DFQATT and CDR2 SNEGSKA come from the germline V gene (reference sequence). Deletions cut 4 bases from V and 0 bases from J, with 6 bases between. The CDR3 loop spans 12 amino acids. CDR3 residues: CSAKRMNTEAFF. CDR3 coding DNA: TGCAGTGCTAAGAGGATGAACACTGAAGCTTTCTTT.

The chain is built from TRBV10-1 and TRBJ2-1, with 7 positions matching TRBD1. The CDR3 runs to 16 residues. Per the germline V gene, CDR1 is WNHNN and CDR2 is SYGVQD (reference sequence). Losses at the gene ends were 0 bases for V and 7 bases for J; bases not matched to a gene: 9. CDR3 in amino acids: CASSESFRGLGNEQFF. The CDR3 nucleotides are TGCGCCAGCAGTGAGTCATTTAGGGGGCTTGGGAATGAGCAGTTCTTC.

The genes are TRBV5-1 and TRBJ1-1, with TRBD1 identical over 8 bases. The CDR3 spans 14 residues. Germline V gene data show CDR1 as SGHRS and CDR2 as YFSETQ. Trimming cost V 3 bases and J 4 bases; bases outside gene matches: 5. Here the CDR3 reads CASSYRQGPTEAFF. In DNA form, the CDR3 reads TGCGCCAGCAGCTATCGACAGGGGCCCACTGAAGCTTTCTTT.

The V gene is TRBV6-6, the J gene TRBJ1-3; maybe TRBD1 (6 bases). This CDR3 region has 17 residues. V lost 0 bases, J lost 0 bases, and 12 bases lay in between. CDR1 and CDR2 (germline): MNHNY, SVGAGI (reference sequence). CDR3 DNA: TGTGCCAGCAGTTACTCGGGGGGCGGGAGCTCTGGAAACACCATATATTTT. Translated: CASSYSGGGSSGNTIYF.

This clonotype showed up just a few times. The V and J genes are TRBV7-8 and TRBJ1-5, with D possibly TRBD1 on 6 matching bases. Germline V CDR1 and CDR2: SGHVS, FQNEAQ. V dropped 5 bases and J dropped 9 bases, with 14 bases sitting between them. The CDR3 totals 13 residues. The CDR3 here is CASSPRETGPQHF. Here the CDR3 DNA reads TGTGCCAGCAGCCCTCGGGAGACAGGGCCCCAGCATTTT.

This clonotype was counted only a few times. The chain couples TRBV7-9 to TRBJ1-1; 11 positions agree with TRBD1. Germline assignment: CDR1 SEHNR and CDR2 FQNEAQ (reference sequence). The CDR3 extends over 15 amino acids. V trimming: 5 bases; J trimming: 4 bases; junction bases outside the gene matches: 6. This CDR3 reads CASSRPGQGGTEAFF. As DNA, the CDR3 is TGTGCCAGCAGCCGGCCGGGACAGGGGGGCACTGAAGCTTTCTTT.

Only a few counts were recorded for this clonotype. The V gene is TRBV6-5, the J gene TRBJ2-7; D gene ambiguous. Looked up from germline, CDR1 is MNHEY and CDR2 is SVGAGI. Trimming took off 5 bases at V and 0 bases at J, with 14 bases between the two ends. The CDR3 contains 15 residues. The chain's CDR3 is CASSRTTPSSYEQYF. The CDR3 DNA reads as TGTGCCAGCAGTCGAACGACTCCTAGCTCCTACGAGCAGTACTTC.

In this sample, this clonotype turned up a few times. The chain links TRBV20-1 to TRBJ2-1; possible D gene TRBD1, 6 bases. V lost 2 bases and J 5 bases, leaving 19 bases between the germline ends. The CDR3 is 16 residues long. Germline loops: CDR1 DFQATT, CDR2 SNEGSKA (reference sequence). The CDR3 region has the DNA TGCAGTGCTAGACCGGCGACAGGTTCCCTCCACAATGAGCAGTTCTTC. Translating gives CSARPATGSLHNEQFF.

In this sample, this clonotype turned up many times. As DNA, the CDR3 is TGCGCCAGCAGCTTGAGTCAGGGGGCCACTGAAGCTTTCTTT. It is translated as CASSLSQGATEAFF. The V gene is TRBV5-1, the J gene TRBJ1-1; 8 positions match TRBD1. The CDR3 length is 14 residues. Germline CDR1 SGHRS, CDR2 YFSETQ. The J segment lost 4 bases and the V segment lost 1 base, leaving 3 bases of the junction unmatched.

V is TRBV6-5 and J is TRBJ2-7; perhaps TRBD1 as D (5 bases). Germline CDR1 MNHEY, CDR2 SVGAGI. The length of the CDR3 is 17 residues. Trimming removed 0 bases from V and 3 bases from J, with 18 bases in between. The CDR3 is CASSYSIYPLDSYEQYF. The CDR3 DNA is TGTGCCAGCAGTTACTCGATATACCCACTCGACAGCTACGAGCAGTACTTC.